This TCR beta chain is drawn from a study of preoperative IRX-2 immunotherapy in early breast cancer. Assay: immunoSEQ multiplex PCR; the TCRdb copy retains only in-frame clones and omits some. The table includes around 30,000 clones, roughly 87% detected once. Between the trimmed V and J ends, which lost 2 bases and 1 base, there was a span of 13 bases. Germline CDR1 MGHDK, CDR2 SYGVNS. This CDR3 contains 16 residues. This clone is a singleton in its sample. As for treatment: preoperative locoregional IRX-2 cytokine immunotherapy. The gene calls are TRBV25-1 and TRBJ2-3; no definite D call. The sequence was collected from a human donor with breast cancer. Source: lymph node tissue, taken from a patient treated with IRX-2 immunotherapy. The CDR3 loop reads CASSEGRPQGTDTQYF. The CDR3 DNA sequence: TGTGCCAGCAGTGAAGGCCGGCCGCAGGGCACAGATACGCAGTATTTT.